This TCR beta chain came from a study of shared clonotypes between healthy human individuals. In the study overall: Each donor's CD4 naive and CD4 memory cells filled three plates apiece, CD8 naive two, and CD8 memory one.

Note on this clone: What it binds is not known.

The material for each subset, its genomic DNA, was split evenly across several immunoSEQ plates. Sequencing was performed with immunoSEQ multiplex PCR; in TCRdb, only in-frame clones are kept and a portion is missing. This repertoire shows roughly 520,000 clones, around 95% found once; its top ten account for under 0.065%. General study results and limits: Unshared clonotypes carried lower generation probabilities than those common to all four donors.

Only Caucasian adults living in Nashville, Tennessee served as donors. V shed 1 base and J shed 6 bases, with 10 bases lying between them. This CDR3 is 13 amino acids long. Germline lookup yields CDR1 SGHKS and CDR2 YYEKEE (reference sequence). Input material: naive CD4+ T cells sorted from blood. Noted subset: CD45RA+ positively selected. The clonotype was recovered from a woman younger than 45 in good health. The gene calls are TRBV5-5 and TRBJ1-1, with D uncertain. The CDR3 DNA reads TGTGCCAGCAGCTTGTGGGGAGTACCTGAAGCTTTCTTT. It is translated as CASSLWGVPEAFF.